Detailed here is one TCR beta chain. The antigen is not known. These data originate in a study of graft-versus-host responses after intestinal transplantation. Here immunoSEQ multiplex PCR was the method, and the copy in TCRdb shows in-frame clones only, minus some. The table lists under 150,000 clones, roughly nine tenths of them singletons, with about 0.18% in the top ten. Per the germline V gene, CDR1 is SEHNR and CDR2 is FQNEAQ (reference sequence). V was pared by 5 bases and J by 8 bases, with 18 bases between. This CDR3 comprises 15 residues. This rearrangement joins TRBV7-9 to TRBJ1-4, with D tentatively TRBD1 (6 bases). The sequenced sample was unstimulated CD4+ T cells sorted from spleen or lymph node cells, obtained before intestinal transplant. This sequence was found in a human donor who received an intestinal transplant. CDR3 coding DNA: TGTGCCAGCAGCCGAAAGACAGGTCTTTGGGAAAAACTGTTTTTT. It codes for CASSRKTGLWEKLFF.